What follows are 26 T cell receptor beta chains derived from one specimen sequenced in a study of blood T cell repertoires in COVID-19. Only in-frame clones appear in the TCRdb table, and some are missing; sequencing was by immunoSEQ multiplex PCR. The table lists approximately 230,000 clones, 88% of them singletons. The source material was peripheral blood. Every receptor here comes from a woman under 40 with COVID-19, enrolled during active disease.

This chain uses TRBV4-2 with TRBJ1-1; D is ambiguous. Trimming removed 0 bases from V and 0 bases from J, with 8 bases in between. CDR3 size: 15 residues. The germline gives CDR1 LGHNA, CDR2 YNFKEQ. The CDR3 spells CASSQEIHMNTEAFF. CDR3 nucleotide sequence: TGTGCCAGCAGCCAAGAAATCCACATGAACACTGAAGCTTTCTTT.

V gene TRBV7-9 combines with J gene TRBJ1-5, with 7 bases identical to TRBD1. V lost 5 bases and J lost 4; bases outside the gene matches: 2. The germline V gene has CDR1 SEHNR and CDR2 FQNEAQ (reference sequence). This CDR3 region has 13 residues. The DNA of the CDR3 is TGTGCCAGCAGCGGGACAGCAAATCAGCCCCAGCATTTT. Translating gives CASSGTANQPQHF. The complete variable domain, with remaining parts taken from reference TRBV7-9 and TRBJ1-5, reads DTGVSQNPRHKITKRGQNVTFRCDPISEHNRLYWYRQTLGQGPEFLTYFQNEAQLEKSRLLSDRFSAERPKGSFSTLEIQRTEQGDSAMYLCASSGTANQPQHFGDGTRLSIL.

V usage is TRBV6-6 and J usage is TRBJ1-1, with 9 positions matching TRBD1. CDR1 and CDR2 (germline): MNHNY, SVGAGI (reference sequence). V was pared by 6 bases and J by 5 bases, with 4 bases of the junction left unmatched. This CDR3 region has 13 residues. DNA of the CDR3: TGTGCCAGCAGGCCCGGACAGGGGACTGAAGCTTTCTTT. Its translation: CASRPGQGTEAFF.

CDR3 sequence reads: CASSLEQGSYNEQFF. For the CDR3, the DNA is TGTGCCAGCAGCTTGGAACAGGGCTCCTACAATGAGCAGTTCTTC. V gene TRBV5-4 combines with J gene TRBJ2-1; TRBD1 might be the D (6 bases). From germline, CDR1 is SGHNT and CDR2 YYREEE (reference sequence). CDR3 size: 15 residues. V lost 0 bases and J lost 0, with 7 bases in between.

J is TRBJ2-5 and V is TRBV19; 8 positions match TRBD2. J was trimmed by 5 bases and V by 3 bases; bases with no gene match: 11. This CDR3 spans 16 amino acids. CDR1 is LNHDA, CDR2 SQIVND, per germline (reference sequence). The CDR3 nucleotides read TGTGCCAGTAGTATGTCTCCAGCGGGGGAGGGCGAGACCCAGTACTTC. Translating gives CASSMSPAGEGETQYF.

The chain combines TRBV11-2 with TRBJ2-7, with unresolved D. Germline CDR1 reads SGHAT; CDR2 reads FQNNGV. The length of the CDR3 is 13 residues. The ends were cut back, 3 bases at V and 2 bases at J, with 8 bases in the middle. In DNA form, the CDR3 reads TGTGCCAGCAGCTTCGGCGGTACCTACGAGCAGTACTTC. It codes for CASSFGGTYEQYF.

The CDR3 DNA follows: TGTGCCAGCAGTCCAGATAACACTGAAGCTTTCTTT. Translation gives CASSPDNTEAFF. The V and J genes are TRBV6-6 and TRBJ1-1; D uncertain. Trimming removed 5 bases from V and 2 bases from J, with 6 bases in between. The CDR3 is 12 residues long. Per the germline V gene, CDR1 is MNHNY and CDR2 is SVGAGI (reference sequence).

The gene calls are TRBV6-5 and TRBJ1-1; D remains ambiguous. This CDR3 contains 13 residues. CDR1 is MNHEY and CDR2 is SVGAGI in the germline V gene. V was clipped by 6 bases and J by 6 bases, with 14 bases between them. This CDR3 reads CASSRSGGAEAFF. The CDR3 DNA reads as TGTGCCAGCAGCCGCAGCGGTGGGGCTGAAGCTTTCTTT.

The chain uses TRBV18 and TRBJ2-3; no reliable D call. Trimming took 0 bases from V and 0 from J, leaving 7 bases between them. The CDR3 has 15 residues. The germline V gene has CDR1 KGHSH and CDR2 LQKENI. Here the CDR3 reads CASSPPVLSTDTQYF. CDR3 DNA sequence: TGTGCCAGCTCACCACCGGTACTCAGCACAGATACGCAGTATTTT.

The chain links TRBV6-2 or TRBV6-3 to TRBJ2-3; 7 bases are a match to TRBD1. Germline CDR1 and CDR2: MNHEY and SVGEGT. This CDR3 region has 15 residues. V lost 4 bases, J lost 5 bases, and 9 bases stayed unmatched. CDR3 nucleotide sequence: TGTGCCAGCAGTTCCCCGGGACAGAATAGAGATACGCAGTATTTT. Amino acid sequence: CASSSPGQNRDTQYF.

The V gene is TRBV7-2, the J gene TRBJ2-1; D ambiguous. V lost 2 bases, J lost 2 bases, and 7 bases lay in between. Per germline, CDR1 SGHTA and CDR2 FQGNSA. The CDR3 is 14 residues long. CDR3 region: CASSLPGPYNEQFF. CDR3 nucleotides: TGTGCCAGCAGCTTACCAGGCCCCTACAATGAGCAGTTCTTC.

The V gene is TRBV10-3, the J gene TRBJ2-1, with 7 bases fitting TRBD2. The CDR3 is 14 residues long. Trimming at V came to 4 bases and at J to 5 bases, leaving 5 bases not matched to a gene. The germline CDR1 and CDR2 sequences are ENHRY and SYGVKD. CDR3 residues: CAISGNGGNNEQFF. CDR3 bases: TGTGCCATCAGTGGGAACGGGGGGAACAATGAGCAGTTCTTC.

J is TRBJ2-7 and V is TRBV11-2; D unresolved. CDR3 length equals 13 residues. CDR1 is SGHAT, CDR2 FQNNGV, per germline. V dropped 3 bases and J dropped 2 bases, with 8 bases sitting between them. For the CDR3, the DNA is TGTGCCAGCAGCTTCGACATCGCCTACGAGCAGTACGTC. Amino acid sequence: CASSFDIAYEQYV.

This clone was observed a handful of times. Other DNA sequences within the sample encode an identical CDR3. The V and J genes are TRBV6-5 and TRBJ2-7; 7 bases are a match to TRBD2. The CDR3 totals 14 residues. Germline V gene data show CDR1 as MNHEY and CDR2 as SVGAGI. V dropped 0 bases and J dropped 1; count of bases not matched to a gene: 0. CDR3: CASSYSGGSYEQYF. CDR3 coding DNA: TGTGCCAGCAGTTACTCGGGGGGGTCCTACGAGCAGTACTTC.

The chain couples TRBV11-2 to TRBJ2-7; TRBD2 might be the D (7 bases). There are 15 residues in the CDR3. Per germline, CDR1 SGHAT and CDR2 FQNNGV. Deletions cut 1 base from V and 6 bases from J, with 16 bases between. This chain's CDR3 is CASSLGGKGGPEQYV. In DNA, the CDR3 is TGTGCCAGCAGCTTAGGGGGTAAGGGGGGGCCCGAGCAGTACGTC.

The V and J genes are TRBV4-2 and TRBJ2-5; 11 bases fit TRBD1. Germline assignment: CDR1 LGHNA and CDR2 YNFKEQ. The CDR3 runs 17 residues. After removal of 1 base from V and 5 bases from J, the junction contained 9 bases not matched to a gene. The CDR3 sequence is CASSQATRGQGAETQYF. In DNA form, the CDR3 reads TGTGCCAGCAGCCAAGCCACACGAGGACAGGGGGCTGAGACCCAGTACTTC.

The CDR3 nucleotides are TGTGCCAGCGGACTGGGGGACTCGCTTTCCTACAATGAGCAGTTCTTC. Protein sequence: CASGLGDSLSYNEQFF. The chain combines TRBV7-9 with TRBJ2-1; D is perhaps TRBD2 (6 bases). Germline lookup yields CDR1 SEHNR and CDR2 FQNEAQ (reference sequence). V lost 8 bases and J lost 1, with 18 bases in between. This CDR3 region has 16 residues. The full variable domain, in which reference TRBV7-9 and TRBJ2-1 provide the parts outside the CDR3, is DTGVSQNPRHKITKRGQNVTFRCDPISEHNRLYWYRQTLGQGPEFLTYFQNEAQLEKSRLLSDRFSAERPKGSFSTLEIQRTEQGDSAMYLCASGLGDSLSYNEQFFGPGTRLTVL.

The V gene is TRBV7-9, the J gene TRBJ2-3; D not certain. Germline values: CDR1 SEHNR, CDR2 FQNEAQ (reference sequence). The V and J ends lost 5 bases and 9 bases respectively, with 9 bases between them. The CDR3 runs 11 residues. As DNA, the CDR3 is TGTGCCAGCAGCGCCGTTGAGACGCAGTATTTT. Its protein is CASSAVETQYF. Full variable domain (outside the CDR3, taken from reference TRBV7-9 and TRBJ2-3): DTGVSQNPRHKITKRGQNVTFRCDPISEHNRLYWYRQTLGQGPEFLTYFQNEAQLEKSRLLSDRFSAERPKGSFSTLEIQRTEQGDSAMYLCASSAVETQYFGPGTRLTVL.

V gene TRBV19 combines with J gene TRBJ2-6; maybe TRBD1 (6 bases). V was shortened by 3 bases and J by 2 bases, with 14 bases between the two germline ends. This CDR3 comprises 17 residues. Germline assignment: CDR1 LNHDA and CDR2 SQIVND (reference sequence). The CDR3 here is CASSMGQGRTGANVLTF. CDR3 sequence (DNA): TGTGCCAGTAGTATGGGGCAGGGGAGAACTGGGGCCAACGTCCTGACTTTC.

This sequence joins TRBV4-1 and TRBJ2-5; possible D gene TRBD1, 6 bases. The CDR3 extends over 16 amino acids. Germline values: CDR1 MGHRA, CDR2 YSYEKL. V gave up 0 bases and J gave up 1 base, with 12 bases separating them. The CDR3 coding sequence is TGCGCCAGCAGCCAAGAGTATGGGACACTCCAAGAGACCCAGTACTTC. Translating gives CASSQEYGTLQETQYF.

In this sample, this clone turned up a few times. The chain combines TRBV6-5 with TRBJ1-2; 9 bases are shared with TRBD1. CDR3 size: 16 residues. Germline V CDR1 and CDR2: MNHEY, SVGAGI. V lost 0 bases to trimming and J lost 4 bases; unmatched junction nucleotides: 6. For the CDR3, the DNA is TGTGCCAGCAGTTACTCACGGGACAGGGTTACCTATGGCTACACCTTC. This sequence encodes CASSYSRDRVTYGYTF.

Comments on this clone: It is likely a read error, because the conserved phenylalanine at the end of the CDR3 is missing. Because the CDR3's place on the DNA is in doubt, the DNA is left out and the CDR3 is given as listed by TCRdb. The chain carries TRBV20-1 and TRBJ2-2; the table assigns TRBD2, which was not confirmed against the DNA. The germline V gene encodes CDR1 DFQATT and CDR2 SNEGSKA (reference sequence). Including both end residues, the CDR3 is 11 amino acids long. CDR3 loop: CSLLLGRGGSV.

The V and J genes are TRBV7-8 and TRBJ2-5; 8 bases fit TRBD1. The CDR3 totals 13 residues. Trimming took 5 bases from V and 9 from J; bases not matched to a gene: 8. Germline lookup yields CDR1 SGHVS and CDR2 FQNEAQ. The CDR3 DNA reads as TGTGCCAGCAGCCCGGGAATGGACAGGGCCCAGTACTTC. It codes for CASSPGMDRAQYF.

The chain uses TRBV2 and TRBJ2-1; TRBD1 matches at 8 bases. This CDR3 region has 14 residues. V gave up 7 bases and J gave up 2 bases; unmatched junction bases: 4. Germline values: CDR1 SNHLY, CDR2 FYNNEI. In DNA, the CDR3 is TGTGCCAGCAAACCGGGACAGGCCTACAATGAGCAGTTCTTC. Residues: CASKPGQAYNEQFF.

The chain employs TRBV4-3 and TRBJ2-1, with D unclear. V gave up 0 bases and J gave up 1 base, with 13 bases separating them. The germline gives CDR1 LGHNA, CDR2 YSLEER. The CDR3 spans 17 residues. DNA for the CDR3: TGCGCCAGCAGCCAAGATGGCACCCCCTCGTCCTACAATGAGCAGTTCTTC. Translation: CASSQDGTPSSYNEQFF.

The rearrangement uses TRBV7-9 and TRBJ2-2, with unresolved D. Germline assignment: CDR1 SEHNR and CDR2 FQNEAQ (reference sequence). The V end lost 4 bases, the J end lost 3 bases, and 9 bases lay between the germline ends. The CDR3 has 14 residues. CDR3 residues: CASSSLTHTGELFF. CDR3 sequence (DNA): TGTGCCAGCAGCTCGCTTACACACACCGGGGAGCTGTTTTTT.